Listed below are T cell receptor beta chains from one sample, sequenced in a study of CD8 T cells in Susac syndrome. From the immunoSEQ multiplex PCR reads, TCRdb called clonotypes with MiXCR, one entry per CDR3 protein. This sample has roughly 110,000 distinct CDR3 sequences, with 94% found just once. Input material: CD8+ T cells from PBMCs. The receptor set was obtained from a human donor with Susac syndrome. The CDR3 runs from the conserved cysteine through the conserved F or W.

CASRTGGTDTQYF | TRBJ2-3 | TRBV7-9
CSVVHAGDTEAFF | TRBJ1-1 | TRBV29-1
CATSDPDNQETQYF | TRBJ2-5 | TRBV24-1
CSARPGHREGPTDTQYF | TRBJ2-3 | TRBV20-1
CATSPDRLNSPLHF | TRBJ1-6 | TRBV15
CASKGQGANGANVLTF | TRBJ2-6 | TRBV6-6
CASSPLRDQPQHF | TRBJ1-5 | TRBV7-8
CASSSGTYEQYF | TRBJ2-7 | TRBV7-9
CASSLGVVGYSNQPQHF | TRBJ1-5 | TRBV7-2
CASSYPRAGEETQYF | TRBJ2-5 | TRBV6-6
CSASGTNYGYTF | TRBJ1-2 | TRBV20-1
CASSLEADTEAFF | TRBJ1-1 | TRBV7-9
CASRVGVEAFF | TRBJ1-1 | TRBV7-9
CASKTDGYTF | TRBJ1-2 | TRBV19
CASNVGAAYEQYF | TRBJ2-7 | TRBV6-2/TRBV6-3
CASSLRTSISGANVLTF | TRBJ2-6 | TRBV5-1
CASSVGETGPPSYEQYF | TRBJ2-7 | TRBV9
CASSQDWSGGAGHQPQHF | TRBJ1-5 | TRBV3-1
CATSRDLAGGYNEQFF | TRBJ2-1 | TRBV15
CATHGYTEAFF | TRBJ1-1 | TRBV5-4
CSGGGRGNTEAFF | TRBJ1-1 | TRBV29-1
CASSAPGASYYEQYF | TRBJ2-7 | TRBV7-9
CASSLVVGEEQYF | TRBJ2-7 | TRBV7-9
CASSQWSGGRQETQYF | TRBJ2-5 | TRBV3-1
CSARDGGARRDTEAFF | TRBJ1-1 | TRBV20-1
CASSFARTGTVPSDGYTF | TRBJ1-2 | TRBV7-9
CASSYSWGGTGLYEQYF | TRBJ2-7 | TRBV6-5
CASSLGDGRNGYTF | TRBJ1-2 | TRBV27
CASSLWGGGNTEAFF | TRBJ1-1 | TRBV27
CASSLGTGGKGYTF | TRBJ1-2 | TRBV27
CSAPKEAVTYGYTF | TRBJ1-2 | TRBV20-1
CASSTVGTGAYEQYF | TRBJ2-7 | TRBV7-9
CASSFGWAGSSYTEAFF | TRBJ1-1 | TRBV5-6
CASSFEGPGEQFF | TRBJ2-1 | TRBV12-3/TRBV12-4
CASSSRQAGGETQYF | TRBJ2-5 | TRBV12-3/TRBV12-4
CASSLELAGGTDTQYF | TRBJ2-3 | TRBV7-2